What follows are 24 T cell receptor beta chains derived from one specimen sequenced in a study of spatial heterogeneity in lung cancer. Findings of the study overall: In tumors, expanded intratumoral alpha and beta TCR counts tracked mutation counts.

No antigen is known for these receptors. As for time point: sample taken at primary tumor resection. Each CDR3 protein gets one entry after TCRdb re-called the 5' RACE reads with MiXCR. The sample lists some 97,000 distinct CDR3 sequences; 4.4% were seen once. The material was lung tumor tissue, obtained at surgery. These receptors all stem from a male donor with early-stage non-small cell lung cancer.

This clonotype was found many times. The J gene is TRBJ1-4, the V gene TRBV7-9; TRBD1 matches 8 bases. V shed 1 base, J shed 8 bases, and the junction held 3 bases outside the gene matches. Per germline, CDR1 SEHNR and CDR2 FQNEAQ (reference sequence). The CDR3 consists of 14 residues. The CDR3 region is CASSLGTGLEKLFF. CDR3 DNA sequence: TGTGCCAGCAGCTTAGGGACAGGGCTCGAAAAACTGTTTTTT.

This clonotype showed up many times. This chain uses TRBV4-1 with TRBJ2-5; D may be TRBD1 or TRBD2 (5 bases each). V was cut by 4 bases and J by 3 bases, with 24 bases left in between. CDR1 and CDR2 (germline): MGHRA, YSYEKL. The CDR3 is 18 residues long. As DNA, the CDR3 is TGCGCCAGCAGCCCCGCTGGAGAAACTAGTTGGGGGAAAGAGACCCAGTACTTC. Translating gives CASSPAGETSWGKETQYF.

This clonotype was counted at least ten times. This chain's CDR3 is CSTRIGTVKNIQYF. The CDR3 DNA follows: TGCAGTACTCGGATTGGGACAGTAAAGAACATTCAGTACTTC. V is TRBV20-1 and J is TRBJ2-4; 7 bases are a match to TRBD1. V was pared by 8 bases and J by 7 bases, with 14 bases of the junction left unmatched. Germline-derived CDR1 and CDR2 are DFQATT and SNEGSKA (reference sequence). The CDR3 has 14 residues.

This clonotype was detected many times. V gene TRBV20-1 combines with J gene TRBJ1-1; unclear D gene. The CDR3 runs to 17 residues. The germline V gene encodes CDR1 DFQATT and CDR2 SNEGSKA (reference sequence). Between the trimmed V and J ends, which lost 0 bases and 3 bases, there was a span of 20 bases. This CDR3 reads CSARDRLGRTLDTEAFF. The CDR3, as DNA: TGCAGTGCTAGAGATCGGCTAGGCAGAACATTGGACACTGAAGCTTTCTTT.

This clonotype was picked up many times. The chain carries TRBV28 and TRBJ2-5; D unresolved. V lost 3 bases and J lost 0, with 11 bases in between. Per the germline V gene, CDR1 is MDHEN and CDR2 is SYDVKM. The CDR3 covers 15 residues. CDR3 amino acids: CASSFFNLYQETQYF. Here the CDR3 DNA reads TGTGCCAGCAGTTTTTTTAACTTGTACCAAGAGACCCAGTACTTC.

This clonotype was seen more than once but under ten times. This rearrangement joins TRBV29-1 to TRBJ2-3; the D gene is possibly TRBD2 (5 bases). The CDR3 runs 14 residues. V was cut by 4 bases and J by 5 bases, with 16 bases left in between. Germline CDR1 and CDR2: SQVTM and ANQGSEA. In DNA, the CDR3 is TGCAGCGTTGGCCTAGCCGGGAAAGTAGATACGCAGTATTTT. Protein sequence: CSVGLAGKVDTQYF.

This clonotype has ten or more counts. This chain joins TRBV28 and TRBJ2-2; D uncertain. CDR1 is MDHEN and CDR2 is SYDVKM in the germline V gene. The CDR3 consists of 12 residues. V lost 3 bases, J lost 6 bases, and 5 bases lay in between. The CDR3 DNA reads as TGTGCCAGCAGTTTGACGGCCGGGGAGCTGTTTTTT. It yields the protein CASSLTAGELFF.

Details on this clonotype: A much larger clone lies one base from this, so it may be a read error. The rearrangement joins TRBV24-1 to TRBJ1-2; 7 nucleotides line up with TRBD1. CDR1 is KGHDR, CDR2 SFDVKD, per germline. The CDR3 consists of 14 residues. V was pared by 7 bases and J by 3 bases, with 7 bases of the junction left unmatched. The CDR3 is CATRDTGTDYGYTF. The CDR3 DNA is TGTGCCACCAGAGATACCGGGACAGACTATGGCTACACCTTC.

This clonotype was picked up many times. The V call is TRBV28, the J call TRBJ1-5; D call uncertain. V lost 10 bases and J lost 6, with 19 bases in between. Per the germline V gene, CDR1 is MDHEN and CDR2 is SYDVKM. The length of the CDR3 is 14 residues. The CDR3 nucleotides read TGTGCCACCTCCCAGGACGGAGGAGGTCAGCCCCAGCATTTT. It is translated as CATSQDGGGQPQHF.

This clonotype was seen repeatedly, ten times or more. V usage is TRBV4-1 and J usage is TRBJ2-2; 9 positions agree with TRBD2. Germline lookup yields CDR1 MGHRA and CDR2 YSYEKL. V was clipped by 0 bases and J by 5 bases; unmatched bases: 10. CDR3 size: 18 residues. The CDR3 sequence is CASSQDPPTSGGTGELFF. CDR3 bases: TGCGCCAGCAGCCAAGATCCCCCGACTAGCGGCGGGACCGGGGAGCTGTTTTTT.

This clonotype was detected ten times or more. This chain joins TRBV2 and TRBJ2-3, with 12 nucleotides matching TRBD2. The CDR3 is 15 residues long. Germline V CDR1 and CDR2: SNHLY, FYNNEI. Losses at the gene ends were 7 bases for V and 3 bases for J; bases not matched to a gene: 5. The CDR3 protein is CASNGLAGMTDTQYF. CDR3 coding DNA: TGTGCCAGCAATGGACTAGCGGGAATGACAGATACGCAGTATTTT.

In its sample, this clonotype was seen many times. The rearrangement joins TRBV27 to TRBJ1-6, with unresolved D. The CDR3 sequence is 13 residues long. Germline CDR1 and CDR2: MNHEY and SMNVEV (reference sequence). Trimming removed 5 bases from V and 8 bases from J, with 10 bases in between. In DNA form, the CDR3 reads TGTGCCAGCAGTCGAGAGGGCGATTCACCCCTCCACTTT. It codes for CASSREGDSPLHF.

This clonotype came up a few times. The chain employs TRBV25-1 and TRBJ2-1; D uncertain. V gave up 6 bases and J gave up 4 bases, with 16 bases separating them. Germline CDR1 is MGHDK and CDR2 is SYGVNS. This CDR3 is 15 amino acids long. The CDR3 coding sequence is TGTGCCAGCAGGGAGAGTCGGGCTGGGTACAATGAGCAGTTCTTC. Translation: CASRESRAGYNEQFF.

This clonotype was counted many times. The rearrangement joins TRBV5-1 to TRBJ2-3; 7 positions agree with TRBD2. Germline-derived CDR1 and CDR2 are SGHRS and YFSETQ. With V trimmed by 3 bases and J by 3 bases, 13 bases remained unmatched. This CDR3 spans 17 amino acids. CDR3 residues: CASSWGFGLEKTDTQYF. CDR3 bases: TGCGCCAGCAGCTGGGGATTCGGACTAGAAAAAACAGATACGCAGTATTTT.

This clonotype was seen ten or more times. The rearrangement uses TRBV18 and TRBJ2-7; possible D gene TRBD2, 5 bases. V lost 4 bases, J lost 2 bases, and 15 bases lay in between. Germline V gives CDR1 KGHSH, CDR2 LQKENI. The CDR3 has 15 residues. The CDR3 protein is CASSRVSSGPYEQYF. CDR3 nucleotides: TGTGCCAGCTCACGGGTTAGCAGCGGTCCCTACGAGCAGTACTTC.

This clonotype was seen many times. The gene calls are TRBV12-3 or TRBV12-4 and TRBJ2-5; D perhaps matches TRBD2 (5 bases). V was clipped by 3 bases and J by 0 bases, with 8 bases between them. The CDR3 runs to 14 residues. CDR3 amino acids: CASSFRRNQETQYF. The CDR3, as DNA: TGTGCCAGCAGTTTCCGGAGGAACCAAGAGACCCAGTACTTC.

This clonotype showed up many times. The chain has TRBV5-6 and TRBJ1-5; no reliable D call. Per germline, CDR1 SGHDT and CDR2 YYEEEE. Trimming cost V 0 bases and J 4 bases, with 5 bases left between them. The CDR3 extends over 13 amino acids. The CDR3 DNA sequence: TGTGCCAGCAGCTTGGGACGGAATCAGCCCCAGCATTTT. This gives the protein CASSLGRNQPQHF.

There are many counts of this clonotype. This chain uses TRBV29-1 with TRBJ1-3, with unresolved D. Trimming left V 7 bases short and J 1 base short, with 8 bases between. There are 12 residues in the CDR3. The germline gives CDR1 SQVTM, CDR2 ANQGSEA. This CDR3 is CSGTVSGNTIYF. CDR3 in DNA: TGCAGCGGGACGGTGTCTGGAAACACCATATATTTT.

This clonotype was counted at least ten times. This chain uses TRBV3-1 with TRBJ1-6; TRBD1 is a possible D gene (5 bases). This CDR3 is built from 17 residues. V was cut by 4 bases and J by 9 bases, with 22 bases left in between. The V gene's germline CDR1 is LGHDT and CDR2 YNNKEL (reference sequence). The CDR3 DNA follows: TGTGCCAGCAGCCTGGCCCTGGACATCGGCTGGGGTTCACCCCTCCACTTT. Encoded protein: CASSLALDIGWGSPLHF. Based on the CDR3 plus reference TRBV3-1 and TRBJ1-6, the full variable domain is DTAVSQTPKYLVTQMGNDKSIKCEQNLGHDTMYWYKQDSKKFLKIMFSYNNKELIINETVPNRFSPKSPDKAHLNLHINSLELGDSAVYFCASSLALDIGWGSPLHFGNGTRLTVT.

This clonotype occurred many times. This sequence joins TRBV5-1 and TRBJ2-3, with a possible D match to TRBD1 (6 bases). This CDR3 comprises 14 residues. Trimming shortened V by 7 bases and J by 0 bases, and 12 bases separated the two germline ends. The germline V gene encodes CDR1 SGHRS and CDR2 YFSETQ. The CDR3 is CASVRGGSTDTQYF. The CDR3 region has the DNA TGCGCCAGCGTCAGAGGGGGTAGCACAGATACGCAGTATTTT. Full variable domain (outside the CDR3, taken from reference TRBV5-1 and TRBJ2-3): KAGVTQTPRYLIKTRGQQVTLSCSPISGHRSVSWYQQTPGQGLQFLFEYFSETQRNKGNFPGRFSGRQFSNSRSEMNVSTLELGDSALYLCASVRGGSTDTQYFGPGTRLTVL.

This clonotype was recorded at least ten times. This chain joins TRBV24-1 and TRBJ2-7, with 9 positions matching TRBD1. The germline gives CDR1 KGHDR, CDR2 SFDVKD. The CDR3 is 17 residues long. Trimming removed 4 bases from V and 6 bases from J; junction bases left unmatched: 15. CDR3 sequence: CATSDRGGQGMIFEQYF. The CDR3 DNA sequence: TGTGCCACCAGTGACCGCGGCGGACAGGGGATGATTTTCGAGCAGTACTTC.

This clonotype was detected ten times or more. J is TRBJ1-2 and V is TRBV20-1, with D possibly matching TRBD1 (5 bases). Germline lookup yields CDR1 DFQATT and CDR2 SNEGSKA (reference sequence). V was trimmed by 4 bases and J by 2 bases, leaving 8 bases between them. The CDR3 spans 12 residues. CDR3 protein: CSATGLNYGYTF. The CDR3 nucleotides read TGCAGTGCTACAGGGTTAAACTATGGCTACACCTTC.

This clonotype was seen ten or more times. The chain employs TRBV27 and TRBJ2-3; no reliable D call. The CDR3 loop spans 15 amino acids. Trimming left V 3 bases short and J 2 bases short, with 12 bases between. CDR1 and CDR2 from the germline V gene are MNHEY and SMNVEV (reference sequence). The CDR3 DNA follows: TGTGCCAGCAGTTTCACCCCTATATCCACAGATACGCAGTATTTT. This codes for CASSFTPISTDTQYF.

In this sample, this clonotype turned up a few times. The chain links TRBV7-8 to TRBJ2-1, with 13 bases aligning to TRBD2. CDR1 is SGHVS and CDR2 is FQNEAQ in the germline V gene. The CDR3 runs 15 residues. Trimming cost V 5 bases and J 8 bases; bases outside gene matches: 6. The CDR3 here is CASSARTSGSYEQFF. Here the CDR3 DNA reads TGTGCCAGCAGCGCCCGGACTAGCGGGAGCTATGAGCAGTTCTTC.